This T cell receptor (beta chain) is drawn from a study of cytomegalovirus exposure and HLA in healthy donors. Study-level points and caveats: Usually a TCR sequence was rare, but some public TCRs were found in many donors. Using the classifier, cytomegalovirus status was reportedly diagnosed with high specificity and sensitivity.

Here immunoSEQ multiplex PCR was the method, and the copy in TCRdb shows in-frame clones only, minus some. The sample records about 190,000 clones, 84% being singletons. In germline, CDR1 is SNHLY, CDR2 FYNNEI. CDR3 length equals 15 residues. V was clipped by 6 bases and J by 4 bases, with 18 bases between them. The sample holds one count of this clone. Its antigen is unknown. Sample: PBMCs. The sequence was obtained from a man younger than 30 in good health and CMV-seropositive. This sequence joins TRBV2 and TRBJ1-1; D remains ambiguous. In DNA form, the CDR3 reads TGTGCCAGCAGGACCCCCTCAGCGGGATCCACTGAAGCTTTCTTT. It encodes CASRTPSAGSTEAFF.